The 30 T cell receptor beta chains presented below share a single source sample, sequenced in a study of blood T cell repertoires in COVID-19. The data were produced by immunoSEQ multiplex PCR, yet TCRdb's version contains in-frame clones alone and is incomplete. The sample yields over 200,000 clones, approximately 92% seen once. Sequences were obtained from peripheral blood. The receptors were sampled from a person between 18 and 35 years old with COVID-19, enrolled during active disease.

The V gene is TRBV28, the J gene TRBJ1-6; D gene unclear. Germline V gives CDR1 MDHEN, CDR2 SYDVKM. V lost 5 bases to trimming and J lost 8 bases, with 13 bases between them. The CDR3 runs to 14 residues. The CDR3 here is CASSPGLRDSPLHF. DNA for the CDR3: TGTGCCAGCAGTCCCGGACTAAGAGATTCACCCCTCCACTTT.

Here the CDR3 reads CSASEFPGGNEQFF. CDR3 DNA: TGCAGTGCTAGTGAGTTCCCAGGGGGCAATGAGCAGTTCTTC. The chain carries TRBV20-1 and TRBJ2-1, with 7 bases lining up with TRBD1. Germline CDR1 is DFQATT and CDR2 is SNEGSKA (reference sequence). The CDR3 is 14 residues long. V lost 3 bases, J lost 6 bases, and 8 bases stayed unmatched.

The chain joins TRBV6-5 to TRBJ1-5; maybe TRBD1 (5 bases). The germline gives CDR1 MNHEY, CDR2 SVGAGI. Trimming took 6 bases from V and 6 from J, leaving 18 bases between them. This CDR3 has 15 amino acids. The CDR3 here is CASRGSQGGSQPQHF. The CDR3, as DNA: TGTGCCAGCAGAGGATCTCAGGGCGGTAGTCAGCCCCAGCATTTT.

The sample holds many counts of this clone. The chain is built from TRBV5-1 and TRBJ2-2; D may be TRBD2 (6 bases). Per germline, CDR1 SGHRS and CDR2 YFSETQ. This CDR3 has 16 amino acids. Deletions cut 8 bases from V and 4 bases from J, with 21 bases between. CDR3 protein: CASTPPGVGGTGELFF. For the CDR3, the DNA is TGCGCCAGTACCCCACCCGGGGTCGGGGGCACCGGGGAGCTGTTTTTT.

This clone occurred once. The chain links TRBV4-2 to TRBJ1-4; TRBD1 matches at 9 bases. The germline V gene encodes CDR1 LGHNA and CDR2 YNFKEQ. Trimming cost V 5 bases and J 0 bases; bases outside gene matches: 4. The CDR3 is made up of 16 amino acids. In nucleotides, the CDR3 is TGTGCCAGCAGCGACCGACAGGGGGCAACTAATGAAAAACTGTTTTTT. Protein product: CASSDRQGATNEKLFF.

The CDR3 loop is CASSGQGYTDTQYF. CDR3 nucleotides: TGTGCCAGCAGTGGACAGGGGTACACAGATACGCAGTATTTT. The V and J genes are TRBV2 and TRBJ2-3; 8 nucleotides line up with TRBD1. Losses at the gene ends were 4 bases for V and 2 bases for J; bases not matched to a gene: 2. This CDR3 spans 14 amino acids. The germline CDR1 and CDR2 sequences are SNHLY and FYNNEI. The whole variable domain, filled in from reference TRBV2 and TRBJ2-3, reads EPEVTQTPSHQVTQMGQEVILRCVPISNHLYFYWYRQILGQKVEFLVSFYNNEISEKSEIFDDQFSVERPDGSNFTLKIRSTKLEDSAMYFCASSGQGYTDTQYFGPGTRLTVL.

The chain employs TRBV6-1 and TRBJ2-7, with D maybe TRBD1 (6 bases). V was clipped by 1 base and J by 2 bases, with 12 bases between them. This CDR3 comprises 15 residues. CDR1 is MNHNS, CDR2 SASEGT, per germline. The DNA of the CDR3 is TGTGCCAGCAGTGAAGAAGGGGGACCTGCCTACGAGCAGTACTTC. Translation gives CASSEEGGPAYEQYF.

The chain uses TRBV5-4 and TRBJ1-2, with D tentatively TRBD1 (5 bases). The CDR3 has 15 amino acids. The germline CDR1 and CDR2 sequences are SGHNT and YYREEE (reference sequence). Between the trimmed V and J ends, which lost 4 bases and 4 bases, there was a span of 17 bases. The CDR3 region is CASSPYGRASYGYTF. The CDR3 DNA follows: TGTGCCAGCAGCCCCTATGGCAGGGCGAGCTATGGCTACACCTTC.

The V gene is TRBV6-5, the J gene TRBJ1-1; perhaps TRBD1 as D (6 bases). The CDR3 loop spans 13 amino acids. Germline V gene sequence: CDR1 MNHEY, CDR2 SVGAGI. Trimming shortened V by 9 bases and J by 5 bases, and 16 bases separated the two germline ends. The CDR3 DNA is TGTGCCAGTACGTCTGGACAGATAACTGAAGCTTTCTTT. Protein product: CASTSGQITEAFF.

The V and J genes are TRBV19 and TRBJ1-3, with D maybe TRBD1 (5 bases). The V end was cut by 5 bases, the J end by 4 bases, with 12 bases between. The CDR3 spans 14 residues. Per germline, CDR1 LNHDA and CDR2 SQIVND (reference sequence). The CDR3, as DNA: TGTGCCAGTAGTGTCCAGGGAACGGGAAACACCATATATTTT. Encoded protein: CASSVQGTGNTIYF.

The V and J genes are TRBV5-4 and TRBJ1-4, with a weak D call TRBD1 (6 bases). Trimming stripped 1 base from V and 4 bases from J, with 11 bases between. CDR3 length equals 15 residues. The V gene's germline CDR1 is SGHNT and CDR2 YYREEE (reference sequence). Here the CDR3 reads CASSLRGGSNEKLFF. CDR3 DNA sequence: TGTGCCAGCAGCTTGCGGGGGGGCAGTAATGAAAAACTGTTTTTT.

The chain combines TRBV13 with TRBJ1-6, with a weak D call TRBD1 (6 bases). Germline CDR1 reads PRHDT; CDR2 reads FYEKMQ (reference sequence). Trimming cost V 0 bases and J 3 bases, with 6 bases left between them. The CDR3 covers 15 residues. As DNA, the CDR3 is TGTGCCAGCAGCTTAGGCAGGGGCTATAATTCACCCCTCCACTTT. Protein sequence: CASSLGRGYNSPLHF.

This clone occurred a few times. This chain connects TRBV7-2 to TRBJ1-3; possibly TRBD1 for D (5 bases). Germline loops: CDR1 SGHTA, CDR2 FQGNSA. The CDR3 is 15 residues long. Trimming took 3 bases from V and 2 from J, leaving 11 bases between them. CDR3 sequence reads: CASSLGPGTGNTIYF. DNA of the CDR3: TGTGCCAGCAGCTTGGGGCCAGGGACTGGAAACACCATATATTTT.

The J gene is TRBJ1-1, the V gene TRBV19; D is undetermined. The CDR3 extends over 15 amino acids. In germline, CDR1 is LNHDA, CDR2 SQIVND (reference sequence). Trimming shortened V by 3 bases and J by 0 bases, and 11 bases separated the two germline ends. CDR3 residues: CASSMSTSMNTEAFF. The CDR3 DNA reads TGTGCCAGTAGTATGAGCACCTCCATGAACACTGAAGCTTTCTTT.

The CDR3 DNA sequence: TGTGCCAGCAGCAAAACTAGCGGGAGCACAGATACGCAGTATTTT. It encodes CASSKTSGSTDTQYF. The V gene is TRBV6-2 or TRBV6-3, the J gene TRBJ2-3, with TRBD2 matching over 9 bases. This CDR3 spans 15 amino acids. Trimming took 6 bases from V and 0 from J; bases not matched to a gene: 4. CDR1 and CDR2 from the germline V gene are MNHEY and SVGEGT.

The chain has TRBV5-6 and TRBJ2-2, with TRBD2 matching over 10 bases. Germline CDR1 and CDR2: SGHDT and YYEEEE. CDR3 length: 16 residues. V was clipped by 2 bases and J by 7 bases; unmatched bases: 8. The CDR3 bases are TGTGCCAGCAGCTTATCCCTAGCGGGAGAGCTCGGGGAGCTGTTTTTT. Translation gives CASSLSLAGELGELFF.

CDR3 sequence: CASSPRGSYEQYF. CDR3 DNA sequence: TGTGCCAGCAGTCCCCGAGGGTCCTACGAGCAGTACTTC. The rearrangement joins TRBV14 to TRBJ2-7, with D perhaps TRBD2 (5 bases). Per germline, CDR1 SGHDN and CDR2 FVKESK. The CDR3 sequence is 13 residues long. Between the trimmed V and J ends, which lost 6 bases and 1 base, there was a span of 10 bases.

Note on this clone: The sample holds other DNA sequences that translate to the same CDR3. This sequence joins TRBV4-2 and TRBJ2-3; TRBD1 is a possible D gene (6 bases). Germline assignment: CDR1 LGHNA and CDR2 YNFKEQ. The CDR3 has 14 residues. V was trimmed by 4 bases and J by 4 bases, leaving 12 bases between them. The CDR3 loop reads CASSLAGAADTQYF. The CDR3 coding sequence is TGTGCCAGCAGCCTTGCAGGGGCGGCAGATACGCAGTATTTT.

The chain combines TRBV2 with TRBJ2-2; 10 positions match TRBD1. The germline V gene encodes CDR1 SNHLY and CDR2 FYNNEI. The CDR3 runs 15 residues. Trimming took 6 bases from V and 8 from J; bases not matched to a gene: 9. Here the CDR3 DNA reads TGTGCCAGCAGGACCGGGACAGGGGTCGAGGGGGAGCTGTTTTTT. It translates to CASRTGTGVEGELFF. Based on the CDR3 plus reference TRBV2 and TRBJ2-2, the full variable domain is EPEVTQTPSHQVTQMGQEVILRCVPISNHLYFYWYRQILGQKVEFLVSFYNNEISEKSEIFDDQFSVERPDGSNFTLKIRSTKLEDSAMYFCASRTGTGVEGELFFGEGSRLTVL.

This clone occurred a few times. This chain connects TRBV25-1 to TRBJ1-2; a possible D gene is TRBD1 (6 bases). Germline V gives CDR1 MGHDK, CDR2 SYGVNS. V lost 5 bases, J lost 0 bases, and 13 bases lay in between. The CDR3 covers 15 residues. CDR3 sequence reads: CASSPGGDTNYGYTF. The DNA of the CDR3 is TGTGCCAGCAGTCCGGGGGGGGACACTAACTATGGCTACACCTTC.

The chain carries TRBV27 and TRBJ1-1, with 7 positions matching TRBD1. This CDR3 has 15 amino acids. V lost 6 bases to trimming and J lost 4 bases; unmatched junction nucleotides: 11. Germline V gene sequence: CDR1 MNHEY, CDR2 SMNVEV (reference sequence). The CDR3 protein is CASSHWDSGGTEAFF. The CDR3 DNA sequence: TGTGCCAGCAGCCATTGGGACAGCGGGGGCACTGAAGCTTTCTTT.

This rearrangement joins TRBV5-1 to TRBJ1-5; D is undetermined. CDR1 and CDR2 from the germline V gene are SGHRS and YFSETQ. This CDR3 comprises 15 residues. The V end lost 0 bases, the J end lost 4 bases, and 11 bases lay between the germline ends. Here the CDR3 DNA reads TGCGCCAGCAGCTTGGGTGGGGAGGCGAATCAGCCCCAGCATTTT. It specifies CASSLGGEANQPQHF.

J is TRBJ1-5 and V is TRBV6-5; D not resolved. In germline, CDR1 is MNHEY, CDR2 SVGAGI. CDR3 length: 13 amino acids. V gave up 7 bases and J gave up 0 bases, with 7 bases separating them. This chain's CDR3 is CASTRLSNQPQHF. The CDR3 DNA reads as TGTGCCAGCACACGACTTAGCAATCAGCCCCAGCATTTT.

The rearrangement links TRBV18 to TRBJ1-4, with unresolved D. The V gene lost 2 bases and the J gene lost 4 bases, with 8 bases spanning the gap. The CDR3 sequence is 14 residues long. Germline loops: CDR1 KGHSH, CDR2 LQKENI. CDR3 amino acids: CASSPSQNNEKLFF. The CDR3 coding sequence is TGTGCCAGCTCACCATCACAGAATAATGAAAAACTGTTTTTT. Variable domain in full (rest from reference TRBV18 and TRBJ1-4): NAGVMQNPRHLVRRRGQEARLRCSPMKGHSHVYWYRQLPEEGLKFMVYLQKENIIDESGMPKERFSAEFPKEGPSILRIQQVVRGDSAAYFCASSPSQNNEKLFFGSGTQLSVL.

This chain connects TRBV5-1 to TRBJ2-2; possibly TRBD1 for D (5 bases). Germline V gene data show CDR1 as SGHRS and CDR2 as YFSETQ. The CDR3 length is 17 residues. Trimming left V 7 bases short and J 6 bases short, with 25 bases between. The DNA for the CDR3 is TGCGCCAGCGGGCCGATCAGGGCCATGGTATCGGCCGGGGAGCTGTTTTTT. This sequence encodes CASGPIRAMVSAGELFF.

The gene calls are TRBV5-1 and TRBJ2-7, with D possibly being TRBD2 (6 bases). V dropped 4 bases and J dropped 6 bases, with 14 bases sitting between them. Germline values: CDR1 SGHRS, CDR2 YFSETQ. The CDR3 extends over 13 amino acids. CDR3 in amino acids: CASSPLNGGEQYF. The CDR3, as DNA: TGCGCCAGCAGCCCGCTGAACGGGGGCGAGCAGTACTTC. Complete variable domain (other parts from reference TRBV5-1 and TRBJ2-7): KAGVTQTPRYLIKTRGQQVTLSCSPISGHRSVSWYQQTPGQGLQFLFEYFSETQRNKGNFPGRFSGRQFSNSRSEMNVSTLELGDSALYLCASSPLNGGEQYFGPGTRLTVT.

The chain carries TRBV25-1 and TRBJ2-7; TRBD1 is a possible D gene (5 bases). V was clipped by 4 bases and J by 4 bases, with 11 bases between them. Germline-derived CDR1 and CDR2 are MGHDK and SYGVNS. This CDR3 is 13 amino acids long. The CDR3, as DNA: TGTGCCAGCAGTGTCCTGAAGGGGTACGAGCAGTACTTC. It encodes CASSVLKGYEQYF.

The rearrangement joins TRBV19 to TRBJ1-5; 8 bases are shared with TRBD1. V was pared by 7 bases and J by 5 bases, with 4 bases of the junction left unmatched. In germline, CDR1 is LNHDA, CDR2 SQIVND (reference sequence). The CDR3 spans 13 residues. In DNA, the CDR3 is TGTGCCAGTAACGGACAGGGTGATCAGCCCCAGCATTTT. The encoded protein is CASNGQGDQPQHF.

This chain connects TRBV12-5 to TRBJ2-2; 8 bases agree with TRBD2. V lost 0 bases to trimming and J lost 8 bases; unmatched junction nucleotides: 5. Germline CDR1 and CDR2: LGHNT and FRNRAP. The CDR3 has 15 amino acids. CDR3 region: CASGLVREGPGELFF. CDR3 sequence (DNA): TGTGCTAGTGGTTTGGTTCGGGAGGGCCCTGGGGAGCTGTTTTTT.

V and J are TRBV7-2 and TRBJ2-1; D perhaps matches TRBD2 (6 bases). The germline V and J ends were trimmed by 1 base and 5 bases, with 15 bases remaining between them. CDR3 length: 16 amino acids. Germline V gene data show CDR1 as SGHTA and CDR2 as FQGNSA. The CDR3 protein is CASSLERSGPNNEQFF. Written as DNA, the CDR3 is TGTGCCAGCAGCTTAGAGAGGAGCGGGCCAAACAATGAGCAGTTCTTC.